This TCR beta chain was documented in a study of OX40 agonist ivuxolimab in advanced cancers. Only in-frame clones appear in the TCRdb table, and some are missing; sequencing was by immunoSEQ multiplex PCR. Of almost 90,000 clones listed, roughly 89% are singletons. In germline, CDR1 is MNHEY, CDR2 SVGAGI. The V end lost 0 bases, the J end lost 1 base, and 7 bases lay between the germline ends. The CDR3 has 14 residues. This clone appeared a single time. J is TRBJ2-7 and V is TRBV6-5; the D gene is possibly TRBD1 (6 bases). The source was CD4+ or CD8+ T cells sorted from blood, collected in a trial of the OX40 agonist ivuxolimab. The origin of this receptor is an adult with an advanced solid tumor such as melanoma, head and neck, liver or kidney cancer. In DNA form, the CDR3 reads TGTGCCAGCAGTTACTCTGGACAGTCCTACGAGCAGTACTTC. Its translation is CASSYSGQSYEQYF.